Below, one TCR beta chain is given with its context. No antigen is known for it. It has no much larger one-base neighbor in the sample; base qualities were not kept. Preparation of the library involved the immunoSEQ multiplex PCR assay. Rearranged TCR beta chain sequences were amplified with the hsTCRB Kit following the manufacturer's protocol. TCRB libraries were sequenced on an Illumina MiSeq. Per the authors' processing: The kit vendor's proprietary platform handled demultiplexing, trimming and gene mapping. The immuneACCESS repertoire file appears here via TCRdb, limited to in-frame rearrangements. These files lack a portion of the clones; in checked studies, under half of the deficit traces to unresolved V genes, and the cause of the others is not known. The DNA was the basis for D and trimming; V, J and clone size are from that table. For this sample the table gives approximately 70,000 clones, of which 84% were detected only once. The ten largest clones capture about an eighth of the sample.

This sample is drawn from a study of a mutant IDH1 vaccine in newly diagnosed glioma (dated by TCRdb to the early 2020s). Some background on the complete study: Eight vaccinations were administered to patients in weeks 1, 3, 5, 7, 11, 15, 19 and 23, corresponding to visits V03 through V10. Vaccination was initiated 4-6 weeks after radiotherapy alone, or concurrently with temozolomide cycles in the chemotherapy-containing groups. Of the approximately 34 patients who were treated, about 60% were male and approximately 38% were female, and the mean age was around 40 years. Before enrollment, patients had received standard therapy of radiotherapy alone, temozolomide alone, or radiochemotherapy with temozolomide; most received the combination. Peripheral blood was collected at six visits: V03 (baseline), V05, V07, V10, V12 and V13. For exploratory analyses, about two dozen treated patients had longitudinal TCRB deep sequencing done wherever samples were available.

What the study reported, not specific to this receptor: Selection of PBMC samples for TCRB deep sequencing was based on availability. The authors noted that analyses of patient blood samples could not be reproduced because of sample limitations. Vaccine-induced immune responses across multiple MHC alleles were detected in roughly 94% of patients. No apparent relationship was observed between pseudoprogression and alterations in the top peripheral T cell clonotypes detected by TCRB sequencing.

Explained via the paper, the time point label denotes: week 23, last vaccination. A 20-mer mutant IDH1 peptide at 300 micrograms in Montanide made up each vaccine dose, which was injected subcutaneously together with topical imiquimod. Newly diagnosed WHO grade 3 or 4 IDH1-mutant astrocytomas showing loss of nuclear ATRX were present in the donors. The samples were drawn from NOA16, a multicentre, single-arm, open-label phase I trial in Germany that tested a mutant IDH1 peptide vaccine in humans for the first time. The DNeasy Blood and Tissue Kit was used to extract genomic DNA from EDTA blood for TCRB sequencing. Trimming takes 3 bases off V and 3 bases off J; junction bases not matched to a gene: 2. The germline V gene sets CDR1 to SGHTA and CDR2 to FQGNSA. The CDR3 holds 13 amino acids from the cysteine to the phenylalanine. The CDR3 DNA has 39 bases and is translated from base 1.

The chain employs TRBV7-2 and TRBJ2-7, with 7 junctional bases fitting TRBD2. The specimen was PBMCs, collected from a glioma patient whose treatment included an IDH1 peptide vaccine. This receptor was identified in a man aged 18 to 29 with glioma. At the DNA level, the sequence is TGTGCCAGCAGCTTTACTAGCGTCTACGAGCAGTACTTC. Its translation reads: CASSFTSVYEQYF. With the rest looked up from the reference TRBV7-2 and TRBJ2-7 genes rather than sequenced, the full variable domain is GAGVSQSPSNKVTEKGKDVELRCDPISGHTALYWYRQSLGQGLEFLIYFQGNSAPDKSGLPSDRFSAERTGGSVSTLTIQRTQQEDSAVYLCASSFTSVYEQYFGPGTRLTVT.